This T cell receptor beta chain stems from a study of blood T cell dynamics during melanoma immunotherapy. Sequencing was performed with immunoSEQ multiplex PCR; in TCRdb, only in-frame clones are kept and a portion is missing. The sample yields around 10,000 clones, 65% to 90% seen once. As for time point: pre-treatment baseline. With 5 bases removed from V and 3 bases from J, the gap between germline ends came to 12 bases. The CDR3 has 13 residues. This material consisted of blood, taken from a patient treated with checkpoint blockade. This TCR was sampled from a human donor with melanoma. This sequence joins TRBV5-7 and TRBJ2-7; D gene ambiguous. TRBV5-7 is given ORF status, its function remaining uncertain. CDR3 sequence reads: CASSYDQDYEQYF. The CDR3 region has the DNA TGTGCCAGCAGTTACGACCAGGACTACGAGCAGTACTTC.